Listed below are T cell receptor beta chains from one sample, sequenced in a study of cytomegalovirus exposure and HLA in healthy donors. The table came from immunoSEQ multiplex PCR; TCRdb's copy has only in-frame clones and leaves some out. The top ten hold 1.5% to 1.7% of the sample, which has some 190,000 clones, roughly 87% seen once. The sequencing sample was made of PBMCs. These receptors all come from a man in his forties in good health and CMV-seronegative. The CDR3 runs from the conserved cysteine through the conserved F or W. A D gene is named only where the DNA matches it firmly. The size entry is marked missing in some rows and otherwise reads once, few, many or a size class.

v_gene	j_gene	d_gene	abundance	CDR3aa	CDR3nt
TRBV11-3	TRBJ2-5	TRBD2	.	CASSQGLAGAETQYF	TGTGCCAGCAGCCAGGGACTAGCGGGGGCTGAGACCCAGTACTTC
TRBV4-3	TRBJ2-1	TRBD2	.	CASSQDRGAGVSYEQFF	TGCGCCAGCAGCCAAGATAGAGGAGCGGGAGTGTCCTATGAGCAGTTCTTC
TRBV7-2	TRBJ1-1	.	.	CASSLEYAGTEAFF	TGTGCCAGCAGCTTAGAGTATGCGGGCACTGAAGCTTTCTTT
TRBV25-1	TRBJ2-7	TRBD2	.	CASSEVRTSVGEQYF	TGTGCCAGCAGTGAGGTCAGGACTAGCGTGGGAGAGCAGTACTTC
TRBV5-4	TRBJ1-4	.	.	CASSLAGTVNEKLFF	TGTGCCAGCAGCTTGGCCGGTACGGTGAATGAAAAACTGTTTTTT
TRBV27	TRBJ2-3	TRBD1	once	CASSLLGTGWTDTQYF	TGTGCCAGCAGTTTACTCGGGACAGGGTGGACAGATACGCAGTATTTT
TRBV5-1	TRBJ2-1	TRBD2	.	CASSLLRFRSLAGSSYNEQFF	TGCGCCAGCAGCTTGTTGCGGTTCCGGTCGCTAGCGGGGAGCTCCTACAATGAGCAGTTCTTC
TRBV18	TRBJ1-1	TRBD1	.	CASSLNLRDSYVTGTEAFF	TGTGCCAGCTCACTTAACCTCCGGGACAGCTACGTAACGGGGACTGAAGCTTTCTTT
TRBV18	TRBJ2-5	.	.	CASSPGQEETQYF	TGTGCCAGCTCACCTGGGCAGGAAGAGACCCAGTACTTC
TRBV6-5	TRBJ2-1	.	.	CASSQEWGLVNEQFF	TGTGCCAGCTCCCAGGAGTGGGGGCTGGTCAATGAGCAGTTCTTC
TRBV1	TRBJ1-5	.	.	CTSSQTGGLGPQHF	TGCACCAGCAGCCAAACAGGGGGCCTAGGGCCCCAGCATTTT
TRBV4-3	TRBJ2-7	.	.	CASSQGAGITYEQYF	TGCGCCAGCAGCCAAGGGGCAGGGATAACCTACGAGCAGTACTTC
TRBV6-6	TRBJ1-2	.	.	CASSIARGGYTF	TGTGCCAGCAGCATCGCCAGGGGCGGCTACACCTTC
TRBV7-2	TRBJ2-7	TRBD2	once	CASSFEGGTYEQYF	TGTGCCAGCAGCTTTGAGGGAGGGACCTACGAGCAGTACTTC
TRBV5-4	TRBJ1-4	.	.	CASSGRGGRANDEKLFF	TGTGCCAGCAGCGGGAGGGGGGGTCGGGCGAATGATGAAAAACTGTTTTTT
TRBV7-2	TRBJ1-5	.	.	CASSQGQSSQPQHF	TGTGCCAGCTCTCAGGGACAATCTAGTCAGCCCCAGCATTTT
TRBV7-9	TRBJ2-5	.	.	CASSLGLFQETQYF	TGTGCCAGCAGCTTAGGACTGTTCCAAGAGACCCAGTACTTC
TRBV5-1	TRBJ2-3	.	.	CASSSRDGNTDTQYF	TGCGCCAGCAGCTCGCGGGACGGTAACACAGATACGCAGTATTTT
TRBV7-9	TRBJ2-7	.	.	CSSSPVGAPYEQYF	TGTTCCAGCAGCCCTGTCGGAGCCCCCTACGAGCAGTACTTC
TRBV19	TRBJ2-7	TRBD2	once	CASSISGGTYEQYF	TGTGCCAGTAGTATTAGCGGGGGAACCTACGAGCAGTACTTC
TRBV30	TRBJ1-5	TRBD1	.	CAWSYLRQGGNQPQHF	TGTGCCTGGAGTTATCTTCGACAGGGAGGCAATCAGCCCCAGCATTTT
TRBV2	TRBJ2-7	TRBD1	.	CASSEALGTGYF	TGTGCCAGCAGTGAAGCGCTTGGGACAGGGTACTTC
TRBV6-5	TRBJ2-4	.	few	CASSSESAKNIQYF	TGTGCCAGCAGTTCGGAGAGTGCCAAAAACATTCAGTACTTC
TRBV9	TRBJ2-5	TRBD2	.	CASSPRAGGFVEETQYF	TGTGCCAGCAGCCCTAGAGCGGGAGGGTTTGTTGAGGAGACCCAGTACTTC
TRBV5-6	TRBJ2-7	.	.	CASTLLSAGTYEQYF	TGTGCCAGCACCTTATTGTCGGCAGGGACCTACGAGCAGTACTTC
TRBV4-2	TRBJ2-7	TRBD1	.	CASSQDRNSYEQYF	TGTGCCAGCAGCCAGGACAGGAACTCCTACGAGCAGTACTTC
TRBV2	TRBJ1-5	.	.	CASSGGDGNQPQHF	TGTGCCAGCAGTGGGGGGGACGGGAATCAGCCCCAGCATTTT
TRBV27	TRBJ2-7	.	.	CASSFLSSYEQYF	TGTGCCAGCAGTTTCCTGAGCTCCTACGAGCAGTACTTC
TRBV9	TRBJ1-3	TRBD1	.	CASSVAHGQGPGNTIYF	TGTGCCAGCAGCGTAGCTCACGGACAGGGGCCTGGAAACACCATATATTTT
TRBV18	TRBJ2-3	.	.	CASSPGQTDTQYF	TGTGCCAGCTCACCAGGACAGACAGATACGCAGTATTTT
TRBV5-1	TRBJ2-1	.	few	CASSFGVGKYNEQFF	TGCGCCAGCAGCTTCGGGGTCGGGAAGTACAATGAGCAGTTCTTC
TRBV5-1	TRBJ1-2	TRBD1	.	CASSLRTGAPNYGYTF	TGCGCCAGCAGCTTAAGAACAGGGGCTCCTAACTATGGCTACACCTTC
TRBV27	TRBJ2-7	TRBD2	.	CASSSGRAGGPSRNLGEQYF	TGTGCCAGCAGTTCCGGGAGGGCGGGAGGGCCCTCTCGGAATCTGGGCGAGCAGTACTTC
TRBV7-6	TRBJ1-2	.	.	CASSGTPGAGGYTF	TGTGCCAGCAGCGGAACCCCAGGGGCCGGTGGCTACACCTTC
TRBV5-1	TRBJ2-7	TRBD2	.	CASSLGLALFGDEQYF	TGCGCCAGCAGCTTAGGACTAGCGCTCTTCGGGGACGAGCAGTACTTC
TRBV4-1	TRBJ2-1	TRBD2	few	CASSPSSGGHYNEQFF	TGCGCCAGCAGCCCCTCGAGCGGGGGTCACTACAATGAGCAGTTCTTC
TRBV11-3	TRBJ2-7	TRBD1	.	CASTQGAHYEQYF	TGTGCCAGCACCCAGGGGGCCCACTACGAGCAGTACTTC
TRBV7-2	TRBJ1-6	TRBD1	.	CASSLAGTGGGFSYNSPLHF	TGTGCCAGCAGCTTAGCCGGGACAGGGGGGGGATTCTCCTATAATTCACCCCTCCACTTT
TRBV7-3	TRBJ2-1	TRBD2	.	CASSLIPSGRLGEQFF	TGTGCCAGCAGCTTAATTCCTAGCGGGAGGCTCGGAGAGCAGTTCTTC
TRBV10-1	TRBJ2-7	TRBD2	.	CASSEPLAGVKDEQYF	TGCGCCAGCAGTGAGCCTCTAGCGGGAGTTAAGGACGAGCAGTACTTC
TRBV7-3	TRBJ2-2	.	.	CASSERHTGELFF	TGTGCCAGCAGCGAGCGGCACACCGGGGAGCTGTTTTTT
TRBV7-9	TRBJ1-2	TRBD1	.	CASSLQGRSGYGYTF	TGTGCCAGCAGCCTACAGGGGAGGAGCGGCTATGGCTACACCTTC
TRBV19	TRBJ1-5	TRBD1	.	CASSQNRGQQPQHF	TGTGCCAGTAGTCAAAACAGGGGGCAACAGCCCCAGCATTTT
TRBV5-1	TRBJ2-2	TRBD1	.	CASSSPGTGDVGELFF	TGCGCCAGCAGCTCCCCCGGGACAGGGGATGTCGGGGAGCTGTTTTTT
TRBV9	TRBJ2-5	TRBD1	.	CASSVETGGKETQYF	TGTGCCAGCAGCGTAGAGACAGGGGGAAAAGAGACCCAGTACTTC
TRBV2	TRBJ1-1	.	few	CASSDRATSTEAFF	TGTGCCAGCAGTGACAGGGCCACCTCCACTGAAGCTTTCTTT
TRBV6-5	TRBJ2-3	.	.	CASTWQGSTTDTQYF	TGTGCCAGTACGTGGCAGGGGTCAACCACAGATACGCAGTATTTT
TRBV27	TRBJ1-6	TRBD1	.	CASSSGQANSPLHF	TGTGCCAGCAGCTCCGGACAGGCGAATTCACCCCTCCACTTT
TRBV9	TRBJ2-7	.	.	CASSPTERAYEQYF	TGTGCCAGCAGCCCGACTGAGAGGGCCTACGAGCAGTACTTC
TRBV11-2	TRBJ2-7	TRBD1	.	CASSATGEGASYEQYF	TGTGCCAGCAGCGCTACAGGGGAAGGGGCCTCCTACGAGCAGTACTTC
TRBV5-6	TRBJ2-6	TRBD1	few	CASSSTGLGSGANVLTF	TGTGCCAGCAGCTCGACAGGGCTCGGCTCTGGGGCCAACGTCCTGACTTTC
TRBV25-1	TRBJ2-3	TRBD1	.	CASSVSPGTGVPDTQYF	TGTGCCAGCAGTGTCTCGCCAGGGACAGGGGTGCCAGATACGCAGTATTTT
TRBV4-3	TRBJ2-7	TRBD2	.	CASSQDPSGGFEQYF	TGCGCCAGCAGCCAAGATCCTAGCGGGGGGTTCGAGCAGTACTTC
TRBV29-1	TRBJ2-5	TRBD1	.	CSVDPWTGKETQYF	TGCAGCGTTGACCCCTGGACAGGGAAAGAGACCCAGTACTTC